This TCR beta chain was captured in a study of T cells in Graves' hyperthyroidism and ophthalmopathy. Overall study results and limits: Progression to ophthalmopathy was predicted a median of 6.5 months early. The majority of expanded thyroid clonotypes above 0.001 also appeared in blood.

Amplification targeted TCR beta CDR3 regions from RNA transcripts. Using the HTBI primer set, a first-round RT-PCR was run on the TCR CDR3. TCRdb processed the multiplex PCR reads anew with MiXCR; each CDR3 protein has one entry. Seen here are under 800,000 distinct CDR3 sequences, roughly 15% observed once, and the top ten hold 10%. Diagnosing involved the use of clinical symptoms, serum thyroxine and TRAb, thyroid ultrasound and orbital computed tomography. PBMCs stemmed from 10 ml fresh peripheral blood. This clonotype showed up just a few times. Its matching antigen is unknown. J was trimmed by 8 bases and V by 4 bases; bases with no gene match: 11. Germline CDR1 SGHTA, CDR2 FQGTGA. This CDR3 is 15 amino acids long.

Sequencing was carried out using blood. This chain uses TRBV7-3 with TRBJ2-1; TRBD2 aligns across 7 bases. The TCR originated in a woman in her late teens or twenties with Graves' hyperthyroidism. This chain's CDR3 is CASSSGLSFGDEQFF. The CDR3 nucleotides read TGTGCCAGCAGCTCGGGACTATCATTCGGGGATGAGCAGTTCTTC.